Listed here are 2 T cell receptor beta chains from one sample, sequenced in a study of blood T cells in healthy people across ages. A sample-barcoded 5' primer and a J-beta primer mix were used in a second PCR of roughly 7 to 11 cycles. TCRdb fed the 5' RACE reads into MiXCR, producing one record per CDR3 protein. Counted here are about 640,000 distinct CDR3 sequences, approximately 50% occurring once; the ten biggest clones make up 30% to 40%. Sequenced input: blood. These receptors were collected from a man aged 60 to 69 in good health.

The chain links TRBV18 to TRBJ2-5, with D tentatively TRBD1 or TRBD2 (5 bases each). The CDR3 is 13 residues long. Germline V lookup: CDR1 KGHSH, CDR2 LQKENI. Trimming pared 8 bases from V and 2 bases from J, leaving 12 bases between. The CDR3 DNA is TGTGCCAGCGCCGGGACGCAACAAGAGACCCAGTACTTC. Protein sequence: CASAGTQQETQYF.

J is TRBJ1-1 and V is TRBV7-9; D is uncertain. V was clipped by 8 bases and J by 1 base, with 8 bases between them. Germline assignment: CDR1 SEHNR and CDR2 FQNEAQ (reference sequence). CDR3 size: 12 residues. CDR3 amino acids: CASGHRNTEAFF. CDR3 nucleotides: TGTGCCAGCGGCCACCGGAACACTGAAGCTTTCTTT.